The 7 T cell receptor beta chains in this list originate from one sample, sequenced in a study of blood T cell repertoires in COVID-19. Here immunoSEQ multiplex PCR was the method, and the copy in TCRdb shows in-frame clones only, minus some. The sample lists 100,000 to 150,000 clones, 85% to 90% seen once, with more than 15% in the top ten. Sample: peripheral blood. The receptors shown here come from a middle-aged man with active or convalescent COVID-19.

This clone was seen a single time. The chain carries TRBV20-1 and TRBJ1-2; TRBD1 aligns across 7 bases. With 5 bases clipped from V and 5 bases from J, the junction kept 2 bases outside the gene matches. The germline V gene has CDR1 DFQATT and CDR2 SNEGSKA (reference sequence). This CDR3 region has 11 residues. This CDR3 reads CSAWDSYGYTF. DNA for the CDR3: TGCAGTGCTTGGGACAGTTATGGCTACACCTTC.

This clone has a single count. The V and J genes are TRBV11-2 and TRBJ2-1; 10 nucleotides line up with TRBD2. This CDR3 is built from 15 residues. Germline V gene lookup returns CDR1 SGHAT and CDR2 FQNNGV. V lost 3 bases to trimming and J lost 3 bases; unmatched junction nucleotides: 2. The DNA of the CDR3 is TGTGCCAGCAGCTTGAGGACTAGCGGCTACAATGAGCAGTTCTTC. It specifies CASSLRTSGYNEQFF.

This rearrangement joins TRBV6-4 to TRBJ1-1; 7 nucleotides line up with TRBD1. In germline, CDR1 is MRHNA, CDR2 SNTAGT. V lost 7 bases, J lost 2 bases, and 7 bases stayed unmatched. This CDR3 spans 14 amino acids. CDR3: CASTNQGGNTEAFF. The DNA for the CDR3 is TGTGCCAGCACTAATCAGGGGGGCAACACTGAAGCTTTCTTT.

The count of this clone is one. Other DNA variants within this sample encode the same CDR3. The chain carries TRBV18 and TRBJ1-1; D is undetermined. This CDR3 comprises 12 residues. V lost 6 bases and J lost 5, with 10 bases in between. Per germline, CDR1 KGHSH and CDR2 LQKENI. The CDR3 loop reads CASSPRETEAFF. The CDR3 nucleotides are TGTGCCAGCTCCCCGCGGGAGACTGAAGCTTTCTTT.

This rearrangement joins TRBV2 to TRBJ2-3; tentative D call: TRBD1 (7 bases). CDR1 SNHLY and CDR2 FYNNEI come from the germline V gene. The CDR3 totals 15 residues. Trimming shortened V by 6 bases and J by 6 bases, and 19 bases separated the two germline ends. Written as DNA, the CDR3 is TGTGCCAGCAGCCAGTCTGACCCAGGGGGGGATACGCAGTATTTT. This gives the protein CASSQSDPGGDTQYF.

V is TRBV24-1 and J is TRBJ1-2; the D is unclear. The CDR3 sequence is 11 residues long. Trimming shortened V by 4 bases and J by 4 bases, and 3 bases separated the two germline ends. CDR1 KGHDR and CDR2 SFDVKD come from the germline V gene. The CDR3 spells CATSDSYGYTF. The DNA for the CDR3 is TGTGCCACCAGTGACAGCTATGGCTACACCTTC.

Here the CDR3 reads CASSLGNGRGDTQYF. CDR3 DNA: TGTGCCAGCAGCTTAGGCAACGGACGGGGAGATACGCAGTATTTT. The chain links TRBV7-2 to TRBJ2-3; D perhaps matches TRBD2 (5 bases). Germline-derived CDR1 and CDR2 are SGHTA and FQGNSA. Trimming removed 1 base from V and 5 bases from J, with 13 bases in between. The CDR3 spans 15 residues.